This T cell receptor (beta chain) was found in a study of neoadjuvant nivolumab and ipilimumab in lung cancer. Study-wide results and limits: Compared with tumor-adjacent uninvolved lung, resected tumors showed greater richness and clonality. Pathologic regression was not significantly tied to TCR clonality.

Some clones are missing from TCRdb's copy, which holds only in-frame ones; the method was immunoSEQ multiplex PCR. Altogether tens of thousands of clones are present, 75% to 95% being singletons, with the ten largest covering approximately 4.6%. As for this clone: Its antigen remains unidentified.

The CDR3 runs to 16 residues. The V segment lost 0 bases and the J segment 3 bases; nucleotides outside the gene matches: 7. The germline V gene has CDR1 SGDLS and CDR2 YYNGEE. The sample consisted of peripheral blood, taken after neoadjuvant nivolumab, alone or with ipilimumab, at or shortly before surgery. The chain carries TRBV9 and TRBJ2-3; 7 bases fit TRBD2. This receptor was taken from an adult with non-small cell lung cancer. CDR3 bases: TGTGCCAGCAGCGTAGGGCCGGGGGGAAGGACAGATACGCAGTATTTT. As protein: CASSVGPGGRTDTQYF.